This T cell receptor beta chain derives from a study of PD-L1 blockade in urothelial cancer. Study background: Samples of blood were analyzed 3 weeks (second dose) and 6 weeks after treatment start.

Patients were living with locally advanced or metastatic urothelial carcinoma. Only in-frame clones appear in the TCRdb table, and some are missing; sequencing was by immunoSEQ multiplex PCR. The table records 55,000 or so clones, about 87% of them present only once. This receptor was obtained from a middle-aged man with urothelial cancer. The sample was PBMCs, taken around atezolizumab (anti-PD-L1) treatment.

The CDR3, as DNA: TGTGCCAGCAGCTTTAACAGGGAACATGGCTACACCTTC. Translated, it gives CASSFNREHGYTF. The J gene is TRBJ1-2, the V gene TRBV5-4, with D maybe TRBD1 (6 bases). This CDR3 comprises 13 residues. Trimming pared 2 bases from V and 6 bases from J, leaving 11 bases between. Germline loops: CDR1 SGHNT, CDR2 YYREEE (reference sequence). The full variable domain, with the rest looked up from reference TRBV5-4 and TRBJ1-2, is ETGVTQSPTHLIKTRGQQVTLRCSSQSGHNTVSWYQQALGQGPQFIFQYYREEENGRGNFPPRFSGLQFPNYSSELNVNALELDDSALYLCASSFNREHGYTFGSGTRLTVV.